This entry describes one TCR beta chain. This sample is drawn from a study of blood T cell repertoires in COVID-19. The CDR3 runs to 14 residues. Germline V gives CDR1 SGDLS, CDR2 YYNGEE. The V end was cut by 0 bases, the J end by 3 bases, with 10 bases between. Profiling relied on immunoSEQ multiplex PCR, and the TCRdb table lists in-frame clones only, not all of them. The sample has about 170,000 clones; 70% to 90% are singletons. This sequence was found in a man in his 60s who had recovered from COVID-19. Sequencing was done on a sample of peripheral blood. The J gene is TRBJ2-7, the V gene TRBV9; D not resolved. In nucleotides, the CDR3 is TGTGCCAGCAGCGTAGCCCCAGGAAACTACGAGCAGTACTTC. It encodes CASSVAPGNYEQYF.